This T cell receptor (beta chain) was obtained from a study of OX40 agonist ivuxolimab in advanced cancers. Profiling relied on immunoSEQ multiplex PCR, and the TCRdb table lists in-frame clones only, not all of them. The table lists 50,000 to 75,000 clones, 82% of them singletons. The TCR sequence derives from an adult with an advanced solid tumor such as melanoma, head and neck, liver or kidney cancer. The sample was CD4+ or CD8+ T cells sorted from blood, taken in a trial of the OX40 agonist ivuxolimab.

CDR3 amino acids: CASSTGGGTNTGELFF. Here the CDR3 DNA reads TGTGCCAGCAGCACAGGGGGCGGCACGAACACCGGGGAGCTGTTTTTT. The chain carries TRBV7-6 and TRBJ2-2; TRBD1 matches at 9 bases. CDR3 size: 16 residues. V was pared by 5 bases and J by 0 bases, with 4 bases of the junction left unmatched. Germline V gives CDR1 SGHVS, CDR2 FNYEAQ.